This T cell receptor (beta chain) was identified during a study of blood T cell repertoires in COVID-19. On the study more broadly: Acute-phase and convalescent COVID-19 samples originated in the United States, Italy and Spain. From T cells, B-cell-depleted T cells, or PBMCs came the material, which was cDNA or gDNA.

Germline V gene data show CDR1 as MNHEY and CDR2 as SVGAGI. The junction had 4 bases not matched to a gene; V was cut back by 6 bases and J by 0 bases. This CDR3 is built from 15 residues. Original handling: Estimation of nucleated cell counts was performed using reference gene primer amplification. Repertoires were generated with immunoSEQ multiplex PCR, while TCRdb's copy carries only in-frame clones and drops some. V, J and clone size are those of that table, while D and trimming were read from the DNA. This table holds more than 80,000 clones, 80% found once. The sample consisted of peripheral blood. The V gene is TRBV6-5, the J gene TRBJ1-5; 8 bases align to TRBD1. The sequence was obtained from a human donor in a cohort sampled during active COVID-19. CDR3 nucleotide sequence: TGTGCCAGCAGCTTGACAGGGGATAGCAATCAGCCCCAGCATTTT. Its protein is CASSLTGDSNQPQHF.